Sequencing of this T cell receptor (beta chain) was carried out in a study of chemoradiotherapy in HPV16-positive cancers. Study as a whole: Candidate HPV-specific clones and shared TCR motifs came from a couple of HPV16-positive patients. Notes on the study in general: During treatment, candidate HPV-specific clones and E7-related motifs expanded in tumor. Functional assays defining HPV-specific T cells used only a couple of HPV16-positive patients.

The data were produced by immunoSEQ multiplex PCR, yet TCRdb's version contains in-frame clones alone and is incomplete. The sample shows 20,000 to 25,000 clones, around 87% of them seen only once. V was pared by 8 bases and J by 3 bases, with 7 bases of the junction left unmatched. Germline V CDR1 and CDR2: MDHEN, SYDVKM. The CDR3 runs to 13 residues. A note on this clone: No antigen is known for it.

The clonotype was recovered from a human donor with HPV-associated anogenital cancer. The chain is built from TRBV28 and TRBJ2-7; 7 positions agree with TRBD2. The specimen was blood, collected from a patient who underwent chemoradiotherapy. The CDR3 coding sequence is TGTGCCAGCGTTCCGGGGGGAATCTACGAGCAGTACTTC. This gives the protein CASVPGGIYEQYF.